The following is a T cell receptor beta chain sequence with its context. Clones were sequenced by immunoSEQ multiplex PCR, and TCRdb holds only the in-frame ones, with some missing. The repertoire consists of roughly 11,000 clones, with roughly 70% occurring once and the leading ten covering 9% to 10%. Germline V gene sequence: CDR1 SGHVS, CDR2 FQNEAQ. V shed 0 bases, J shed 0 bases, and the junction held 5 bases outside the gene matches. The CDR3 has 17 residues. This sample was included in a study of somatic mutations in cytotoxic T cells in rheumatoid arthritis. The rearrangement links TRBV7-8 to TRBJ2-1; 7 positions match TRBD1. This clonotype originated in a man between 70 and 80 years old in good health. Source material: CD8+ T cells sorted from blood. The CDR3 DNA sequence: TGTGCCAGCAGCTTAGCGAGGGGGCTCGTCTCCTACAATGAGCAGTTCTTC. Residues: CASSLARGLVSYNEQFF.